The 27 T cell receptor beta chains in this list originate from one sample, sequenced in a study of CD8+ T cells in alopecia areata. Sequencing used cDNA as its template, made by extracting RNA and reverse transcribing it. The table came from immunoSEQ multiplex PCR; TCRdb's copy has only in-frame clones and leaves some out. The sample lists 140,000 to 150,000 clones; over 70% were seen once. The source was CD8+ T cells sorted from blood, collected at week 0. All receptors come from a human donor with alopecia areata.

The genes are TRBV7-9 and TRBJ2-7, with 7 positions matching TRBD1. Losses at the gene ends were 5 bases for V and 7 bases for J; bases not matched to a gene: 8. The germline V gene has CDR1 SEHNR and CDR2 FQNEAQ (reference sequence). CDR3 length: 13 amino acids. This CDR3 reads CASSVGGRGEQYF. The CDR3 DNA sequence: TGTGCCAGCAGCGTTGGGGGCAGGGGGGAGCAGTACTTC.

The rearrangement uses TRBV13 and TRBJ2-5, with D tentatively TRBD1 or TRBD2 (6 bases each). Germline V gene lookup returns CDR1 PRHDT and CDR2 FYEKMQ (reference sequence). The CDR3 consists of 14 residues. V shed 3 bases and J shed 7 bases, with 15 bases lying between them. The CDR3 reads CASSFGGGGGTQYF. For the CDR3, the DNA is TGTGCCAGCAGCTTCGGAGGGGGAGGTGGGACCCAGTACTTC.

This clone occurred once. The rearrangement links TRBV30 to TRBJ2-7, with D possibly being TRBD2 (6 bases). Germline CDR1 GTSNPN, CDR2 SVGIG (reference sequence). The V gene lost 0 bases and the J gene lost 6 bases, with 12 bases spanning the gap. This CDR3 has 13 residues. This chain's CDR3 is CAWSVNAEGEQYF. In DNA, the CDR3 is TGTGCCTGGAGTGTGAACGCGGAGGGCGAGCAGTACTTC.

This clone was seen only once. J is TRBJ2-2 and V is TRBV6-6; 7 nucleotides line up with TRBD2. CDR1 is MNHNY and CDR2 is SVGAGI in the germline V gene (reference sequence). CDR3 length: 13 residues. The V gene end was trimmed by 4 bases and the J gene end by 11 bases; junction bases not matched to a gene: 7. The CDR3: CASSLDPGGELFF. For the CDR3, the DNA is TGTGCCAGCAGTTTAGACCCGGGGGGAGAGCTGTTTTTT.

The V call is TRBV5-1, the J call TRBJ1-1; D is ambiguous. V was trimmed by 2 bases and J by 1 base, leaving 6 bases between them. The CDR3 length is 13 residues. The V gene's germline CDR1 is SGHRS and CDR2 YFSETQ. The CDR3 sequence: CASSFDGNTEAFF. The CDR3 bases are TGCGCCAGCAGCTTTGACGGGAACACTGAAGCTTTCTTT.

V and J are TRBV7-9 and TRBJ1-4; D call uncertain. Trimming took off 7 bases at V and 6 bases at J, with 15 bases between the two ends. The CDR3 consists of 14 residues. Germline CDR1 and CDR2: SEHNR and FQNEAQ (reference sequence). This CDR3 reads CASKFEGEDEKLFF. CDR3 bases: TGTGCCAGCAAATTTGAGGGCGAGGATGAAAAACTGTTTTTT.

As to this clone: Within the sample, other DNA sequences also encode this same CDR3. In DNA, the CDR3 is TGTGCCAGCAGCTACACAGATACGCAGTATTTT. This encodes CASSYTDTQYF. The chain combines TRBV11-2 with TRBJ2-3; D is undetermined. In germline, CDR1 is SGHAT, CDR2 FQNNGV. The V gene lost 4 bases and the J gene lost 2 bases, with 1 base spanning the gap. The CDR3 loop spans 11 amino acids.

The CDR3 coding sequence is TGTGCCAGCAGCCGGGGCTCCGCTCCTGAAGCTTTCTTT. This translates into CASSRGSAPEAFF. V gene TRBV5-4 combines with J gene TRBJ1-1, with a weak D call TRBD1 (5 bases). Trimming took 4 bases from V and 6 from J, leaving 13 bases between them. There are 13 residues in the CDR3. Per the germline V gene, CDR1 is SGHNT and CDR2 is YYREEE (reference sequence).

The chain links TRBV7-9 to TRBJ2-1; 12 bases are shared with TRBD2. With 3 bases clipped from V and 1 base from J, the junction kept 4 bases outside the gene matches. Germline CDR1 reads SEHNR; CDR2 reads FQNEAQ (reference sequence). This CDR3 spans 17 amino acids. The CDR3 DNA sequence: TGTGCCAGCAGCTTTCGGACTAGCGGGGATTCCTACAATGAGCAGTTCTTC. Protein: CASSFRTSGDSYNEQFF. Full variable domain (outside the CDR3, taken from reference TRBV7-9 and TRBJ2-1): DTGVSQNPRHKITKRGQNVTFRCDPISEHNRLYWYRQTLGQGPEFLTYFQNEAQLEKSRLLSDRFSAERPKGSFSTLEIQRTEQGDSAMYLCASSFRTSGDSYNEQFFGPGTRLTVL.

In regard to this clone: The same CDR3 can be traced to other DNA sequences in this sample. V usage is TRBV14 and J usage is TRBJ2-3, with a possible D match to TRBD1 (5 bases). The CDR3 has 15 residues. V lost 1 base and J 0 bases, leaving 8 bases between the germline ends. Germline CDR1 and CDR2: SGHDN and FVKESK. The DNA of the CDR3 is TGTGCCAGCAGCCAAGGACAGACTAGCACAGATACGCAGTATTTT. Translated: CASSQGQTSTDTQYF.

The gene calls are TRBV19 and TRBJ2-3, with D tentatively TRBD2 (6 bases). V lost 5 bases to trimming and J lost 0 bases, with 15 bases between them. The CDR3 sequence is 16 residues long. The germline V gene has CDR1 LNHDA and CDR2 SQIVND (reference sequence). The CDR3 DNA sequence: TGTGCCAGTAGTTCCCTGACTAGAAGGAGCACAGATACGCAGTATTTT. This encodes CASSSLTRRSTDTQYF.

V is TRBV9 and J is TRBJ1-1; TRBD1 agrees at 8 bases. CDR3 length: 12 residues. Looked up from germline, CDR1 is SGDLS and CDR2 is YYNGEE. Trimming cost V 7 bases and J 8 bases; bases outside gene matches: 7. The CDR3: CASSLGDREAFF. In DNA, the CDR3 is TGTGCCAGCTCCCTCGGGGACAGGGAAGCTTTCTTT.

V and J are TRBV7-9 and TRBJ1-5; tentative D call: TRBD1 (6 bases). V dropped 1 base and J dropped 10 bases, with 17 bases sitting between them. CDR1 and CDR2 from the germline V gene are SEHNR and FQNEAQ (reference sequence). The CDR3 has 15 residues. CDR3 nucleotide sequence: TGTGCCAGCAGCTTAGTTTCGGACAGCGCGCAACCCCAGCATTTT. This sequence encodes CASSLVSDSAQPQHF.

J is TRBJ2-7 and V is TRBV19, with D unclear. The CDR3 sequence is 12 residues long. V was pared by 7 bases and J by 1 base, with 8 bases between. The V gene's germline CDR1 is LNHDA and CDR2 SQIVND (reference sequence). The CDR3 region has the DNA TGTGCCAGTATGGACGGATCCTACGAGCAGTACTTC. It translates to CASMDGSYEQYF.

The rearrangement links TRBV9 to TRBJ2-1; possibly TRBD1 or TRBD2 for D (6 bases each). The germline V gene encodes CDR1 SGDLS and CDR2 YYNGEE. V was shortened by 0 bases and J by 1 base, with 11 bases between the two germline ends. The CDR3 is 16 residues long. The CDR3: CASSVGRGRSYNEQFF. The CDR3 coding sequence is TGTGCCAGCAGCGTAGGTAGGGGGAGGTCCTACAATGAGCAGTTCTTC.

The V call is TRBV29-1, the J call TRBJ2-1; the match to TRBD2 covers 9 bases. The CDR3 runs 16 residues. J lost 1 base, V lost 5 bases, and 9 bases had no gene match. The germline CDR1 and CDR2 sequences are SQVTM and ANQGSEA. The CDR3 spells CSVNIAGGQSYNEQFF. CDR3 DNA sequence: TGCAGCGTTAACATCGCGGGGGGGCAGTCCTACAATGAGCAGTTCTTC.

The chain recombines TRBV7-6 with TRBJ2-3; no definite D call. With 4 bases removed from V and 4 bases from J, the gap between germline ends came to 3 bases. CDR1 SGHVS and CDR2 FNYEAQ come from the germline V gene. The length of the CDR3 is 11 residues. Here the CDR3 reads CASSSSDTQYF. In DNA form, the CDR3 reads TGTGCCAGCAGCTCGTCAGATACGCAGTATTTT.

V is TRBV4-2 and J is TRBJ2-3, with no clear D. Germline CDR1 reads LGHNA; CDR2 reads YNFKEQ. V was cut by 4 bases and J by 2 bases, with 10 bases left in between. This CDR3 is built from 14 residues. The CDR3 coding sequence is TGTGCCAGCAGCCCAGTGGCAGTCACAGATACGCAGTATTTT. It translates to CASSPVAVTDTQYF.

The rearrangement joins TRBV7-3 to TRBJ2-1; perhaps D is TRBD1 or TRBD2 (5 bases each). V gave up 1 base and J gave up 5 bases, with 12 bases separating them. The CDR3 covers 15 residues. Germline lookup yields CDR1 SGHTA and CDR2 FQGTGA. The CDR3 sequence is CASSLNGGVNNEQFF. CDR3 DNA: TGTGCCAGCAGCTTAAATGGGGGAGTAAACAATGAGCAGTTCTTC. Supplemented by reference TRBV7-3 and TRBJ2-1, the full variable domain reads GAGVSQTPSNKVTEKGKYVELRCDPISGHTALYWYRQSLGQGPEFLIYFQGTGAADDSGLPNDRFFAVRPEGSVSTLKIQRTERGDSAVYLCASSLNGGVNNEQFFGPGTRLTVL.

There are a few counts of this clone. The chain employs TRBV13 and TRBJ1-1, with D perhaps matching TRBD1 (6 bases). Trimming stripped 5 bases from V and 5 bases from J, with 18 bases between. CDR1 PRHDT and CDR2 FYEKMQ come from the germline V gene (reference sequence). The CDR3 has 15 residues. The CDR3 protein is CASSPHGQGTTEAFF. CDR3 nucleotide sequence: TGTGCCAGCAGCCCGCATGGGCAGGGGACGACTGAAGCTTTCTTT.

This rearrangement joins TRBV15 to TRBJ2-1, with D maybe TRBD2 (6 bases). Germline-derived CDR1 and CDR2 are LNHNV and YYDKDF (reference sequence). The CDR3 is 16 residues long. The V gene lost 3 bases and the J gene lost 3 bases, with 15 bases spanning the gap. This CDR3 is CATSSYGGEHYNEQFF. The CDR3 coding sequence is TGTGCCACCAGCAGTTACGGGGGAGAACACTACAATGAGCAGTTCTTC.

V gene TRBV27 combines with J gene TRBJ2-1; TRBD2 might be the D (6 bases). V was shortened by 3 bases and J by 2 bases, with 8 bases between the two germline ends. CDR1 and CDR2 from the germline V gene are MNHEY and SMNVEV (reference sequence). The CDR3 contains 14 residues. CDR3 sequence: CASSFGGAYNEQFF. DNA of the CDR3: TGTGCCAGCAGTTTCGGCGGGGCCTACAATGAGCAGTTCTTC.

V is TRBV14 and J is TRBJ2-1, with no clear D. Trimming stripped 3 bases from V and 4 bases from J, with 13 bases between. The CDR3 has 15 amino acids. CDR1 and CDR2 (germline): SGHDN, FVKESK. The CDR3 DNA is TGTGCCAGCAGCCATGAAATGGGGAATTACAATGAGCAGTTCTTC. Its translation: CASSHEMGNYNEQFF.

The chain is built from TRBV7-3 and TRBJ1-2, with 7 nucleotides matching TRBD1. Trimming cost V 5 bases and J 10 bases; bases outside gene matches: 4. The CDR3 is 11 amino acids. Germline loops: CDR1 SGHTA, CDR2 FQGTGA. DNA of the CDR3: TGTGCCAGCAGCAACGGACAGGACTACACCTTC. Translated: CASSNGQDYTF.

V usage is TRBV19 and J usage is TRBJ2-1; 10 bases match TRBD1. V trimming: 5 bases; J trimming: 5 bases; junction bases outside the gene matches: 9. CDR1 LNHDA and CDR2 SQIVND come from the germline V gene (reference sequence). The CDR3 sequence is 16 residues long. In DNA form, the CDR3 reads TGTGCCAGTAGTCCACAGACAGGGGGCTACAACAATGAGCAGTTCTTC. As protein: CASSPQTGGYNNEQFF.

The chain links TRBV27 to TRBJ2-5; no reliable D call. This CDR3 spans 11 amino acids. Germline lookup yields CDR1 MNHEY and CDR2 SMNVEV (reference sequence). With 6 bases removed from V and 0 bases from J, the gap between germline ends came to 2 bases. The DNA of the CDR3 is TGTGCCAGCAGCCACCAAGAGACCCAGTACTTC. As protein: CASSHQETQYF.

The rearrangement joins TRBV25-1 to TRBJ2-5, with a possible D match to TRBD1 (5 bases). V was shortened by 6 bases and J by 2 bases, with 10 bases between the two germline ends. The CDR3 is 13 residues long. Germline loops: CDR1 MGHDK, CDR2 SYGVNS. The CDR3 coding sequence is TGTGCCAGCAGAAGGACAATGCAAGAGACCCAGTACTTC. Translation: CASRRTMQETQYF.